The 13 T cell receptor beta chains below come from one sample, sequenced in a study of vaccination effects on CD4 cells after COVID-19. No antigen is known for these receptors. Sequencing was preceded by expansion of antigen-specific CD4+ T cells with viral peptide pools in the ViraFEST assay. Following 10 days of culture, CD4+ T cells were isolated. Nucleocapsid antibodies were negative in the vaccine recipients, who had never had SARS-CoV-2 infection. The method was immunoSEQ multiplex PCR; TCRdb's version includes in-frame clones alone and lacks a portion of them. The sample carries under 30,000 clones, around 75% recorded once. The sample here was CD4+ T cells from PBMCs cultured with HCoV-NL63 spike peptides, taken before COVID-19 vaccination. All receptors come from a human donor who received a COVID-19 vaccine.

The rearrangement joins TRBV10-3 to TRBJ1-2, with D possibly TRBD1 on 6 matching bases. Germline V CDR1 and CDR2: ENHRY, SYGVKD. The CDR3 has 17 amino acids. Trimming pared 8 bases from V and 5 bases from J, leaving 27 bases between. This CDR3 is CAILGGPGTRHPYGYTF. The DNA for the CDR3 is TGTGCCATCTTGGGAGGGCCGGGGACACGCCATCCATATGGCTACACCTTC.

The chain uses TRBV12-1 and TRBJ2-1. TRBV12-1 is designated a pseudogene. The CDR3 consists of 18 residues. CDR3 in amino acids: CASSTEHIWGSPFNEQFF. The CDR3 DNA follows: TGTGCCAGCAGCACTGAACACATTTGGGGGAGCCCTTTCAATGAGCAGTTCTTC.

The chain employs TRBV7-2 and TRBJ2-4, with D possibly TRBD2 on 7 matching bases. V dropped 5 bases and J dropped 9 bases, with 17 bases sitting between them. Per the germline V gene, CDR1 is SGHTA and CDR2 is FQGNSA. The length of the CDR3 is 14 residues. The CDR3 nucleotides are TGTGCCAGCAGCACCGCCAGGGGAGGGGGCATTCAGTACTTC. It codes for CASSTARGGGIQYF.

The genes are TRBV15 and TRBJ2-3, with D unresolved. The CDR3 extends over 14 amino acids. The germline gives CDR1 LNHNV, CDR2 YYDKDF (reference sequence). Trimming pared 0 bases from V and 2 bases from J, leaving 6 bases between. CDR3 sequence: CATSREGVTDTQYF. The CDR3 DNA sequence: TGTGCCACCAGCAGAGAAGGCGTCACAGATACGCAGTATTTT. The whole variable domain, filled in from reference TRBV15 and TRBJ2-3, reads DAMVIQNPRYQVTQFGKPVTLSCSQTLNHNVMYWYQQKSSQAPKLLFHYYDKDFNNEADTPDNFQSRRPNTSFCFLDIRSPGLGDTAMYLCATSREGVTDTQYFGPGTRLTVL.

Here the CDR3 DNA reads TGTGCCATCCCTAGGAGGGAATGGGATGGCTACACCTTC. Translating gives CAIPRREWDGYTF. The chain employs TRBV10-3 and TRBJ1-2; no definite D call. This CDR3 spans 13 amino acids. Germline-derived CDR1 and CDR2 are ENHRY and SYGVKD. The ends were cut back, 8 bases at V and 6 bases at J, with 16 bases in the middle.

The chain recombines TRBV3-1 (or the pseudogene TRBV3-2) with TRBJ2-1; perhaps TRBD1 as D (5 bases). Germline V gene sequence: CDR1 LGHDT, CDR2 YNNKEL (reference sequence). The CDR3 covers 15 residues. Trimming left V 0 bases short and J 8 bases short, with 14 bases between. This CDR3 reads CASSQEGLDSDEQFF. CDR3 nucleotide sequence: TGTGCCAGCAGCCAAGAGGGCCTAGACAGCGATGAGCAGTTCTTC.

With regard to this clone: No DNA is shown, since the ends of the CDR3 on it are uncertain; the CDR3 is the one TCRdb lists. This chain uses TRBV7-2 with TRBJ2-5; the D call TRBD2 from the table was never checked on the DNA. The CDR3 contains 13 residues when both ends are counted. CDR1 is SGHTA, CDR2 FQGNSA, per germline. The CDR3 is CASSTSGGETQYF.

V and J are TRBV4-3 and TRBJ1-2; unclear D gene. Trimming left V 0 bases short and J 2 bases short, with 10 bases between. Per the germline V gene, CDR1 is LGHNA and CDR2 is YSLEER. This CDR3 is 15 amino acids long. In DNA, the CDR3 is TGCGCCAGCAGCCAAGAATGGAAGACAAACTATGGCTACACCTTC. Protein sequence: CASSQEWKTNYGYTF.

The gene calls are TRBV24-1 and TRBJ2-2, with 7 bases matching TRBD2. Trimming at V came to 3 bases and at J to 6 bases, leaving 9 bases not matched to a gene. The germline V gene encodes CDR1 KGHDR and CDR2 SFDVKD. The CDR3 spans 16 residues. The CDR3 reads CATSDSRGVNAGELFF. The CDR3 nucleotides read TGTGCCACCAGTGATAGTCGGGGGGTTAATGCCGGGGAGCTGTTTTTT.

This rearrangement joins TRBV27 to TRBJ2-3; D gene uncertain. CDR1 is MNHEY, CDR2 SMNVEV, per germline (reference sequence). CDR3 length: 13 residues. Trimming removed 2 bases from V and 0 bases from J, with 3 bases in between. The CDR3 DNA reads TGTGCCAGCAGTTTACATAGCACAGATACGCAGTATTTT. It specifies CASSLHSTDTQYF.

This rearrangement joins TRBV28 to TRBJ1-1; D perhaps matches TRBD1 (5 bases). The CDR3 has 14 amino acids. Germline values: CDR1 MDHEN, CDR2 SYDVKM. The V end was cut by 5 bases, the J end by 1 base, with 11 bases between. CDR3 residues: CASSRDPQNTEAFF. Written as DNA, the CDR3 is TGTGCCAGCAGTCGGGACCCCCAGAACACTGAAGCTTTCTTT.

The J gene is TRBJ1-2, the V gene TRBV7-2; D unresolved. The CDR3 runs 16 residues. The V and J ends lost 3 bases and 6 bases respectively, with 20 bases between them. Per the germline V gene, CDR1 is SGHTA and CDR2 is FQGNSA. The CDR3 protein is CASSFSHARREDGYTF. The DNA for the CDR3 is TGTGCCAGCAGCTTCTCCCATGCCCGGCGCGAGGATGGCTACACCTTC.

This clone was seen only once. The chain has TRBV27 and TRBJ1-1; 8 positions agree with TRBD1. V lost 10 bases to trimming and J lost 0 bases; unmatched junction nucleotides: 10. This CDR3 region has 15 residues. The germline CDR1 and CDR2 sequences are MNHEY and SMNVEV (reference sequence). The CDR3 here is CATHLRTGLNTEAFF. The CDR3 DNA reads as TGTGCCACCCACCTCCGGACAGGGCTGAACACTGAAGCTTTCTTT.